One T cell receptor (beta chain) is described in this entry. Its target antigen remains unknown. Base qualities were left out, and no much larger clone turns up one base away. The data derive from a study of T cells in Graves' hyperthyroidism and ophthalmopathy (dated by TCRdb to between 2018 and 2021). For context, the study as a whole: Peripheral blood was collected at initial diagnosis, before any treatment. Following sampling, methimazole starting at 30 mg daily was given to hyperthyroidism patients, and high-dose intravenous methylprednisolone was given to ophthalmopathy patients. For training and testing, the 100 or so patients in the discovery cohort were randomly divided in a 7:3 ratio. The paper reports TCR Vbeta CDR3 sequencing of fewer than 150 peripheral blood samples: over 40 ophthalmopathy, under 80 hyperthyroidism and around 17 progressor patients. To identify TCR V-J signatures that set the groups apart, the researchers used a discovery cohort of 100 patients, made up of approximately 43 with Graves' ophthalmopathy and about 60 with stable Graves' hyperthyroidism. Prospective prediction of ophthalmopathy was tested in an independent validation cohort consisting of 18 hyperthyroidism patients and some 16 patients who later progressed to ophthalmopathy. Thyroid tissue and blood T-cell repertoires from six Graves' hyperthyroidism patients were also compared in the study. The study at large found these results: Blood samples also contained most of the expanded thyroid clonotypes (frequency above 0.001), which suggests that blood repertoires may reflect thyroid immune responses. No statistical method was used to fix the sample size in advance, and group allocation was not hidden from the investigators. A model built on a 13 V-J signature distinguished ophthalmopathy from stable hyperthyroidism, reaching around 87% sensitivity and around 81% specificity in cross-validation and 80%/75% in testing. In validation, the model predicted progression to ophthalmopathy with approximately 69% sensitivity and approximately 74% specificity, a median of around 6.6 months before onset.

Amplification of TCR beta CDR3 regions was carried out from RNA transcripts. The first round of RT-PCR for the TCR CDR3 was performed with the HTBI primer set and the Qiagen OneStep RT-PCR kit. The libraries were constructed in a second round of multiplex PCR and then size-selected and purified. Libraries were sequenced paired-end with 100 bp reads on an Illumina HiSeq2000. Under the source paper's analysis protocol: SOAPnuke was used to process the raw data, with reads discarded if the reads contained adapters or uncalled bases, had a mean Phred below 15, or lacked an exact constant-primer or identifier match. High-quality paired reads were merged using COPE v1.2.5, and each unique nucleotide sequence was defined as a clonotype. Clonotypes were aligned to IMGT TRBV, TRBD and TRBJ reference segments using MiTCR v1.1. Analysis was restricted to V-J combinations with a frequency above 0.0001, which covered over 98% of repertoires. A TCS score was defined as the ratio between F50 (clonal expansion) and ExV (chaos), using BLOSUM62-based TCRdist between CDR3 peptides within each V-J. Welch's t-statistics and random forest reduced around 550 V-J features to about 12, which were used in a naive Bayes classifier (R e1071). TCRdb's own reprocessing of the public reads used fastp at Q25 and MiXCR and kept productive beta chains. Each record represents a unique CDR3 protein, reported with the most common genes and DNA among its rows. TCRdb's processing, not the study's, gives the V and J calls here. For this sample the table gives 400,000 to 500,000 distinct CDR3 sequences, of which roughly 14% were detected only once. The ten most abundant clones make up 13% of the sample.

Ophthalmopathy patients had moderately to severely active disease, Clinical Activity Score of at least 3, NOSPECS grade of at least 4, and duration under 3 months. The study excluded patients with uncontrolled infections, other autoimmune diseases, pregnancy or lactation. Clinical symptoms, serum thyroxine and TRAb, thyroid ultrasound, and orbital computed tomography formed the basis for the diagnoses. Ficoll-Paque density gradient centrifugation was used to isolate PBMCs from 8 to 10 ml of fresh peripheral blood. Trizol reagent was used to extract total RNA, and RNA quality was then checked on an Agilent 2100 Bioanalyzer. The sequenced material came from blood. The clonotype was recovered from a man between 18 and 29 years old with Graves' ophthalmopathy.

The DNA is as follows: TGTGCCAGCAGTGATCAAAATGGACAGCCCCAGCATTTT. This is translated as CASSDQNGQPQHF. This receptor chain uses TRBV2 and TRBJ1-5, with the D gene not confidently named. The germline V gene specifies SNHLY as CDR1 and FYNNEI as CDR2. Its CDR3 holds 13 amino acids, cysteine through phenylalanine. Here the CDR3 DNA is all that survives: 39 bases in frame from base 1. V lost 3 bases and J lost 7 bases; the stretch between them is 10 bases long. Reference TRBV2 and TRBJ1-5 genes cover what lies past the CDR3, so the full variable domain is EPEVTQTPSHQVTQMGQEVILRCVPISNHLYFYWYRQILGQKVEFLVSFYNNEISEKSEIFDDQFSVERPDGSNFTLKIRSTKLEDSAMYFCASSDQNGQPQHFGDGTRLSIL.